Each of the 27 T cell receptor beta chains below was sequenced from the same sample in a study of blood T cell repertoires in COVID-19. Only in-frame clones appear in the TCRdb table, and some are missing; sequencing was by immunoSEQ multiplex PCR. The sample lists 52,000 or so clones, more than 80% occurring once. Sequencing used peripheral blood. The receptor source for this set is a middle-aged man with acute or convalescent COVID-19.

The chain uses TRBV7-9 and TRBJ2-1, with TRBD2 matching 7 bases. Losses at the gene ends were 2 bases for V and 5 bases for J; bases not matched to a gene: 9. The CDR3 totals 16 residues. Germline V gene sequence: CDR1 SEHNR, CDR2 FQNEAQ (reference sequence). The CDR3 DNA reads as TGTGCCAGCAGCTTATCGGGGATTGGGAGGGACAATGAGCAGTTCTTC. Its protein is CASSLSGIGRDNEQFF.

The J gene is TRBJ1-5, the V gene TRBV6-1; the D gene is possibly TRBD1 (5 bases). Trimming left V 2 bases short and J 7 bases short, with 9 bases between. Germline V lookup: CDR1 MNHNS, CDR2 SASEGT. The length of the CDR3 is 13 residues. The CDR3 region is CASSELDRQPQHF. DNA for the CDR3: TGTGCCAGCAGTGAACTCGACAGACAGCCCCAGCATTTT.

The rearrangement joins TRBV6-5 to TRBJ2-5, with 7 bases aligning to TRBD1. The CDR3 extends over 13 amino acids. The V segment lost 6 bases and the J segment 3 bases; nucleotides outside the gene matches: 4. Germline V gene sequence: CDR1 MNHEY, CDR2 SVGAGI. The CDR3 here is CASSPDRKETQYF. DNA of the CDR3: TGTGCCAGCAGCCCGGACAGGAAAGAGACCCAGTACTTC.

J is TRBJ1-2 and V is TRBV2, with 9 positions matching TRBD1. The J segment lost 12 bases and the V segment lost 3 bases, leaving 11 bases of the junction unmatched. CDR1 and CDR2 (germline): SNHLY, FYNNEI. The CDR3 covers 14 residues. This CDR3 is CASSEVQGAYADTF. The CDR3 nucleotides are TGTGCCAGCAGTGAGGTACAGGGGGCATATGCCGACACCTTC.

The DNA of the CDR3 is TGTGCCAGCAGCCAAAGCGGCGGACGGGACACCATATATTTT. Its protein is CASSQSGGRDTIYF. V and J are TRBV3-1 (or the pseudogene TRBV3-2) and TRBJ1-3; D gene uncertain. With 2 bases removed from V and 8 bases from J, the gap between germline ends came to 13 bases. The germline V gene encodes CDR1 LGHDT and CDR2 YNNKEL (reference sequence). The CDR3 spans 14 residues.

This clone was seen only a few times. J is TRBJ1-5 and V is TRBV2, with 7 bases lining up with TRBD1. Germline CDR1 reads SNHLY; CDR2 reads FYNNEI. V lost 8 bases to trimming and J lost 3 bases; unmatched junction nucleotides: 10. The CDR3 totals 15 residues. CDR3 in DNA: TGTGCCAGCCGGGCAACGGGACAGATCAATCAGCCCCAGCATTTT. The encoded protein is CASRATGQINQPQHF.

This clone was detected only a few times. The rearrangement uses TRBV6-6 and TRBJ1-3; 7 bases fit TRBD1. The CDR3 consists of 15 residues. V shed 6 bases, J shed 5 bases, and the junction held 10 bases outside the gene matches. Per the germline V gene, CDR1 is MNHNY and CDR2 is SVGAGI (reference sequence). CDR3 sequence (DNA): TGTGCCAGCAGCGCGAACCGGGACAGTCGAAACACCATATATTTT. Its protein product is CASSANRDSRNTIYF.

The chain employs TRBV7-8 and TRBJ1-1, with a tentative D call TRBD1 (5 bases). This CDR3 spans 13 amino acids. The germline CDR1 and CDR2 sequences are SGHVS and FQNEAQ. Trimming cost V 2 bases and J 4 bases, with 8 bases left between them. The DNA of the CDR3 is TGTGCCAGCAGCTTAAAGGGGTCCACTGAAGCTTTCTTT. Protein: CASSLKGSTEAFF.

This clone was counted between two and nine times. In DNA form, the CDR3 reads TGTGCCAGCAGCCAAGACCCAGCGGGGAGCACCTACAATGAGCAGTTCTTC. Residues: CASSQDPAGSTYNEQFF. The chain is built from TRBV3-1 (or the pseudogene TRBV3-2) and TRBJ2-1; 7 bases are a match to TRBD2. The germline CDR1 and CDR2 sequences are LGHDT and YNNKEL (reference sequence). V dropped 0 bases and J dropped 2; count of bases not matched to a gene: 7. The CDR3 consists of 17 residues.

The sample holds one count of this clone. The genes are TRBV5-1 and TRBJ1-3; 7 bases are shared with TRBD1. This CDR3 spans 15 amino acids. Looked up from germline, CDR1 is SGHRS and CDR2 is YFSETQ. Trimming removed 4 bases from V and 0 bases from J; junction bases left unmatched: 4. CDR3 sequence reads: CASSRSGGSGNTIYF. In DNA form, the CDR3 reads TGCGCCAGCAGCAGATCAGGGGGCTCTGGAAACACCATATATTTT. Using reference TRBV5-1 and TRBJ1-3 for the parts outside the CDR3, the full variable domain is KAGVTQTPRYLIKTRGQQVTLSCSPISGHRSVSWYQQTPGQGLQFLFEYFSETQRNKGNFPGRFSGRQFSNSRSEMNVSTLELGDSALYLCASSRSGGSGNTIYFGEGSWLTVV.

The chain combines TRBV30 with TRBJ1-3; D may be TRBD1 (5 bases). From germline, CDR1 is GTSNPN and CDR2 SVGIG (reference sequence). The CDR3 covers 13 residues. Trimming left V 5 bases short and J 5 bases short, with 13 bases between. The CDR3 nucleotides read TGTGCCTGGCAGCAGGGTTCGAGAAACACCATATATTTT. This encodes CAWQQGSRNTIYF.

The rearrangement joins TRBV5-4 to TRBJ2-7, with D unclear. Germline V gene data show CDR1 as SGHNT and CDR2 as YYREEE (reference sequence). The CDR3 is 13 residues long. The V end was cut by 0 bases, the J end by 2 bases, with 6 bases between. CDR3 bases: TGTGCCAGCAGCTTGGCTCCTACCTACGAGCAGTACTTC. Translating gives CASSLAPTYEQYF.

The gene calls are TRBV9 and TRBJ2-5; 12 bases match TRBD2. The CDR3 length is 15 residues. The V segment lost 2 bases and the J segment 4 bases; nucleotides outside the gene matches: 3. CDR1 is SGDLS and CDR2 is YYNGEE in the germline V gene. The CDR3 DNA sequence: TGTGCCAGCAGCGTCGGACTAGCGGGGTTAGAGACCCAGTACTTC. It yields the protein CASSVGLAGLETQYF.

The chain combines TRBV19 with TRBJ1-6; 11 positions agree with TRBD1. This CDR3 comprises 16 residues. Looked up from germline, CDR1 is LNHDA and CDR2 is SQIVND (reference sequence). V lost 9 bases and J lost 5; bases outside the gene matches: 9. The CDR3 bases are TGTGCCAGGATCGTTAGGGACAGGGGGAATAATTCACCCCTCCACTTT. Its translation: CARIVRDRGNNSPLHF. The full variable domain, its missing parts supplied by reference TRBV19 and TRBJ1-6, is DGGITQSPKYLFRKEGQNVTLSCEQNLNHDAMYWYRQDPGQGLRLIYYSQIVNDFQKGDIAEGYSVSREKKESFPLTVTSAQKNPTAFYLCARIVRDRGNNSPLHFGNGTRLTVT.

The chain uses TRBV5-1 and TRBJ1-2; 10 nucleotides match TRBD1. Germline trimming cut 5 bases from V and 7 bases from J; bases unmatched to any gene: 8. Germline CDR1 SGHRS, CDR2 YFSETQ. The CDR3 extends over 14 amino acids. CDR3 loop: CASSQPGQGSGYTF. The CDR3 nucleotides are TGCGCCAGCAGTCAGCCGGGACAGGGGAGTGGCTACACCTTC.

The rearrangement uses TRBV27 and TRBJ2-1; 7 bases line up with TRBD2. The ends lost 4 bases at V and 4 bases at J; junction bases unmatched: 13. There are 17 residues in the CDR3. Germline V gene data show CDR1 as MNHEY and CDR2 as SMNVEV (reference sequence). The CDR3 DNA follows: TGTGCCAGCAGTTCCCCCCGGGCGCGGGGGACTTACAATGAGCAGTTCTTC. It yields the protein CASSSPRARGTYNEQFF.

The rearrangement uses TRBV11-3 and TRBJ2-5, with TRBD2 identical over 12 bases. The germline V gene encodes CDR1 SGHNT and CDR2 YENEEA. V lost 11 bases, J lost 1 base, and 5 bases stayed unmatched. The length of the CDR3 is 14 residues. The CDR3 coding sequence is TGTGCCTCCGCTAGCGGGGGGGCCCAAGAGACCCAGTACTTC. Its protein product is CASASGGAQETQYF. The full variable domain, rest sourced from reference TRBV11-3 and TRBJ2-5, is EAGVVQSPRYKIIEKKQPVAFWCNPISGHNTLYWYLQNLGQGPELLIRYENEEAVDDSQLPKDRFSAERLKGVDSTLKIQPAELGDSAVYLCASASGGAQETQYFGPGTRLLVL.

This chain uses TRBV4-1 with TRBJ1-2, with 8 bases fitting TRBD1. The length of the CDR3 is 15 residues. Germline CDR1 reads MGHRA; CDR2 reads YSYEKL. V gave up 1 base and J gave up 3 bases; unmatched junction bases: 4. The CDR3 DNA follows: TGCGCCAGCAGCCAAGGCACAGGGGGGTACTATGGCTACACCTTC. It encodes CASSQGTGGYYGYTF.

This clone was recorded only once. The chain uses TRBV11-2 and TRBJ2-5, with D possibly matching TRBD1 (5 bases). The germline gives CDR1 SGHAT, CDR2 FQNNGV. This CDR3 has 14 residues. Trimming removed 3 bases from V and 2 bases from J, with 10 bases in between. The CDR3 loop is CASSFGQGQETQYF. In nucleotides, the CDR3 is TGTGCCAGCAGCTTTGGGCAGGGTCAAGAGACCCAGTACTTC.

This chain connects TRBV10-2 to TRBJ1-5; D is ambiguous. V lost 3 bases, J lost 2 bases, and 17 bases lay in between. Germline V gene lookup returns CDR1 WSHSY and CDR2 SAAADI. The CDR3 contains 17 residues. The CDR3 sequence is CASSESLGGIRNQPQHF. The DNA for the CDR3 is TGCGCCAGCAGTGAAAGTTTGGGAGGGATACGCAATCAGCCCCAGCATTTT.

This rearrangement joins TRBV5-4 to TRBJ2-1; TRBD2 matches at 13 bases. Trimming at V came to 4 bases and at J to 0 bases, leaving 7 bases not matched to a gene. CDR1 and CDR2 from the germline V gene are SGHNT and YYREEE (reference sequence). The CDR3 has 18 amino acids. This CDR3 reads CASSPGLAGAPSYNEQFF. The CDR3 region has the DNA TGTGCCAGCAGCCCTGGACTAGCGGGAGCCCCCTCCTACAATGAGCAGTTCTTC.

The genes are TRBV6-1 and TRBJ2-4, with D possibly matching TRBD1 (5 bases). CDR1 MNHNS and CDR2 SASEGT come from the germline V gene. Deletions cut 3 bases from V and 1 base from J, with 10 bases between. CDR3 size: 15 residues. The chain's CDR3 is CASSDGQLAKNIQYF. CDR3 bases: TGTGCCAGCAGTGACGGACAACTGGCCAAAAACATTCAGTACTTC.

This chain joins TRBV5-4 and TRBJ2-7, with D maybe TRBD1 (6 bases). There are 14 residues in the CDR3. CDR1 and CDR2 from the germline V gene are SGHNT and YYREEE (reference sequence). The DNA of the CDR3 is TGTGCCAGCAGCTTGGAAGGGGGATGGGAACAGCTTGACGTC. Encoded protein: CASSLEGGWEQLDV.

The DNA for the CDR3 is TGCAGCGCGACACGTAAGTCCGAGCAGTTCTTC. Protein product: CSATRKSEQFF. V and J are TRBV29-1 and TRBJ2-1; no reliable D call. The V gene's germline CDR1 is SQVTM and CDR2 ANQGSEA. The length of the CDR3 is 11 residues. V dropped 7 bases and J dropped 10 bases, with 14 bases sitting between them.

V usage is TRBV2 and J usage is TRBJ2-7, with 7 bases fitting TRBD1. J lost 7 bases, V lost 6 bases, and 6 bases had no gene match. The CDR3 length is 12 residues. Germline-derived CDR1 and CDR2 are SNHLY and FYNNEI. The chain's CDR3 is CASSRQGVEQYF. In DNA form, the CDR3 reads TGTGCCAGCAGCCGACAGGGCGTGGAGCAGTACTTC. The complete variable domain, with remaining parts taken from reference TRBV2 and TRBJ2-7, reads EPEVTQTPSHQVTQMGQEVILRCVPISNHLYFYWYRQILGQKVEFLVSFYNNEISEKSEIFDDQFSVERPDGSNFTLKIRSTKLEDSAMYFCASSRQGVEQYFGPGTRLTVT.

This sequence joins TRBV29-1 and TRBJ1-1, with D perhaps matching TRBD1 (6 bases). V was clipped by 3 bases and J by 1 base, with 15 bases between them. Germline CDR1 reads SQVTM; CDR2 reads ANQGSEA. There are 15 residues in the CDR3. The CDR3 sequence: CSVERGWPTNTEAFF. CDR3 in DNA: TGCAGCGTTGAGAGGGGGTGGCCCACGAACACTGAAGCTTTCTTT.

This chain links TRBV3-1 (or the pseudogene TRBV3-2) with TRBJ2-5, with D uncertain. The V and J ends lost 3 bases and 7 bases respectively, with 12 bases between them. Germline V lookup: CDR1 LGHDT, CDR2 YNNKEL (reference sequence). The CDR3 runs to 13 residues. The CDR3 is CASSQAADGTQYF. The CDR3 DNA is TGTGCCAGCAGCCAGGCCGCCGATGGGACCCAGTACTTC.